The 31 T cell receptor beta chains given below trace back to one sample, sequenced in a study of T cell responses to AZD1222 COVID-19 vaccine. TCRdb's copy holds only in-frame clones and misses some; the assay was immunoSEQ multiplex PCR. The sample has 150,000 to 200,000 clones, roughly 93% seen once. The material was peripheral blood, obtained on day 0 of AZD1222 vaccination. These receptors all stem from an adult in good health.

The V call is TRBV7-3, the J call TRBJ2-2, with a weak D call TRBD2 (6 bases). CDR3 length: 15 residues. Looked up from germline, CDR1 is SGHTA and CDR2 is FQGTGA. The V end was cut by 10 bases, the J end by 5 bases, with 20 bases between. CDR3 nucleotides: TGTGCCATCGGGACTCACCCTCTGAGGACCGGGGAGCTGTTTTTT. Its protein is CAIGTHPLRTGELFF.

This rearrangement joins TRBV10-3 to TRBJ2-4; 10 bases line up with TRBD2. Germline V CDR1 and CDR2: ENHRY, SYGVKD. The CDR3 loop spans 16 amino acids. The V gene end was trimmed by 0 bases and the J gene end by 8 bases; junction bases not matched to a gene: 7. This chain's CDR3 is CAISESHSGRADIQYF. CDR3 sequence (DNA): TGTGCCATCAGTGAGTCACACAGCGGGAGGGCCGACATTCAGTACTTC.

The chain carries TRBV28 and TRBJ1-1; D not certain. The CDR3 is 15 amino acids. With 0 bases removed from V and 1 base from J, the gap between germline ends came to 9 bases. CDR1 and CDR2 (germline): MDHEN, SYDVKM. The CDR3, as DNA: TGTGCCAGCAGTTTATGGTCCAGGTGGAACACTGAAGCTTTCTTT. This encodes CASSLWSRWNTEAFF. The full variable domain, its missing parts supplied by reference TRBV28 and TRBJ1-1, is DVKVTQSSRYLVKRTGEKVFLECVQDMDHENMFWYRQDPGLGLRLIYFSYDVKMKEKGDIPEGYSVSREKKERFSLILESASTNQTSMYLCASSLWSRWNTEAFFGQGTRLTVV.

The J gene is TRBJ2-2, the V gene TRBV19; 14 bases match TRBD2. The CDR3 consists of 19 residues. V was clipped by 3 bases and J by 6 bases; unmatched bases: 12. CDR1 and CDR2 from the germline V gene are LNHDA and SQIVND (reference sequence). The CDR3 sequence: CASSILGLAGGYTAGELFF. The CDR3 DNA follows: TGTGCCAGTAGTATTCTCGGACTAGCGGGGGGTTACACAGCCGGGGAGCTGTTTTTT.

This clone was recorded only once. The rearrangement links TRBV5-1 to TRBJ2-1; a weak D match, TRBD2 (6 bases). There are 13 residues in the CDR3. The germline V gene encodes CDR1 SGHRS and CDR2 YFSETQ. V lost 4 bases, J lost 6 bases, and 11 bases lay in between. DNA of the CDR3: TGCGCCAGCAGCCTTGGGACTGCCAATGAGCAGTTCTTC. Amino acid sequence: CASSLGTANEQFF.

In DNA form, the CDR3 reads TGTGCCAGCAGAACCGGGACTAGCGGCAGGCTGGATGGCACAGATACGCAGTATTTT. As protein: CASRTGTSGRLDGTDTQYF. This chain links TRBV2 with TRBJ2-3, with 11 nucleotides matching TRBD2. This CDR3 has 19 amino acids. V dropped 6 bases and J dropped 1; count of bases not matched to a gene: 15. Germline CDR1 SNHLY, CDR2 FYNNEI.

The chain joins TRBV7-3 to TRBJ2-3, with TRBD2 matching over 8 bases. Losses at the gene ends were 0 bases for V and 0 bases for J; bases not matched to a gene: 2. Looked up from germline, CDR1 is SGHTA and CDR2 is FQGTGA. The CDR3 is 16 amino acids. The CDR3 sequence: CASSLTSGTSTDTQYF. The CDR3 coding sequence is TGTGCCAGCAGCTTAACTAGCGGGACGAGCACAGATACGCAGTATTTT.

The V gene is TRBV30, the J gene TRBJ2-2; 8 bases agree with TRBD2. The CDR3 extends over 14 amino acids. CDR1 and CDR2 (germline): GTSNPN, SVGIG (reference sequence). J lost 5 bases, V lost 8 bases, and 10 bases had no gene match. The CDR3 sequence: CARHSGVGTGELFF. The CDR3 DNA is TGTGCCAGACATAGCGGGGTCGGGACCGGGGAGCTGTTTTTT.

V and J are TRBV19 and TRBJ1-5; D not resolved. The CDR3 has 15 amino acids. V lost 3 bases to trimming and J lost 1 base, with 10 bases between them. Germline CDR1 and CDR2: LNHDA and SQIVND (reference sequence). The chain's CDR3 is CASSISSRSNQPQHF. As DNA, the CDR3 is TGTGCCAGTAGTATTTCCAGCAGAAGCAATCAGCCCCAGCATTTT.

CDR3 in amino acids: CASSLWGQANTGELFF. As DNA, the CDR3 is TGCGCCAGCAGCTTGTGGGGACAGGCGAACACCGGGGAGCTGTTTTTT. The rearrangement joins TRBV5-1 to TRBJ2-2, with 8 bases fitting TRBD1. This CDR3 has 16 amino acids. Looked up from germline, CDR1 is SGHRS and CDR2 is YFSETQ. V was clipped by 1 base and J by 0 bases; unmatched bases: 2.

This clone turned up a few times. The chain is built from TRBV10-3 and TRBJ1-1; D may be TRBD1 (6 bases). Germline assignment: CDR1 ENHRY and CDR2 SYGVKD. The CDR3 runs to 12 residues. Trimming shortened V by 9 bases and J by 7 bases, and 15 bases separated the two germline ends. This CDR3 is CAIRTVTYEAFF. The CDR3 DNA follows: TGTGCCATTAGGACAGTTACGTATGAAGCTTTCTTT.

The chain recombines TRBV2 with TRBJ2-5, with TRBD1 as a possible D gene (6 bases). The CDR3 covers 14 residues. CDR1 and CDR2 from the germline V gene are SNHLY and FYNNEI. With 1 base removed from V and 4 bases from J, the gap between germline ends came to 10 bases. CDR3 sequence (DNA): TGTGCCAGCAGTGAAGACAGGGCTGGAGAGACCCAGTACTTC. Encoded protein: CASSEDRAGETQYF.

The V call is TRBV28, the J call TRBJ1-3; 9 bases agree with TRBD1. The CDR3 totals 16 residues. Germline V gene lookup returns CDR1 MDHEN and CDR2 SYDVKM. Trimming took 3 bases from V and 1 from J; bases not matched to a gene: 4. The CDR3 DNA follows: TGTGCCAGCAGTTTGAGGGACAGGGTTTCTGGAAACACCATATATTTT. Its translation: CASSLRDRVSGNTIYF.

The chain couples TRBV5-1 to TRBJ1-1; D is possibly TRBD1 (5 bases). CDR1 and CDR2 (germline): SGHRS, YFSETQ. The CDR3 loop spans 17 amino acids. V lost 0 bases to trimming and J lost 1 base, with 16 bases between them. DNA of the CDR3: TGCGCCAGCAGCTTGGGATACATTTTTGACAGGAACACTGAAGCTTTCTTT. Translation: CASSLGYIFDRNTEAFF.

V gene TRBV3-1 (or the pseudogene TRBV3-2) combines with J gene TRBJ1-3; D is unclear. Trimming cost V 3 bases and J 0 bases, with 6 bases left between them. CDR1 is LGHDT and CDR2 is YNNKEL in the germline V gene (reference sequence). The CDR3 sequence is 14 residues long. The CDR3 protein is CASSQLGSGNTIYF. The CDR3, as DNA: TGTGCCAGCAGCCAGCTGGGCTCTGGAAACACCATATATTTT.

The genes are TRBV11-2 and TRBJ1-3; no clear D gene. Germline assignment: CDR1 SGHAT and CDR2 FQNNGV. Trimming removed 1 base from V and 0 bases from J, with 10 bases in between. This CDR3 has 16 amino acids. The CDR3 DNA follows: TGTGCCAGCAGCTTAGTCGAAAAGCCCTCTGGAAACACCATATATTTT. Its translation: CASSLVEKPSGNTIYF.

CDR3 DNA: TGTGCCTGGAGTGTACCCAGACCCGGGACAGGGGCCTACGAGCAGTACTTC. Amino acid sequence: CAWSVPRPGTGAYEQYF. The gene calls are TRBV30 and TRBJ2-7; 10 positions agree with TRBD1. V shed 0 bases, J shed 2 bases, and the junction held 10 bases outside the gene matches. Germline CDR1 reads GTSNPN; CDR2 reads SVGIG (reference sequence). This CDR3 region has 17 residues.

This sequence joins TRBV5-1 and TRBJ1-1; possible D gene TRBD1, 5 bases. CDR3 size: 15 residues. Germline CDR1 reads SGHRS; CDR2 reads YFSETQ. V dropped 0 bases and J dropped 5 bases, with 14 bases sitting between them. CDR3 amino acids: CASSLGVGGKTEAFF. In DNA, the CDR3 is TGCGCCAGCAGCTTGGGGGTTGGGGGGAAAACTGAAGCTTTCTTT.

This CDR3 is CSVGDPAYEQYF. The CDR3 DNA reads as TGCAGCGTCGGGGACCCCGCTTACGAGCAGTACTTC. This rearrangement joins TRBV29-1 to TRBJ2-7; the D gene could be TRBD1 or TRBD2 (5 bases each). The length of the CDR3 is 12 residues. The germline V gene has CDR1 SQVTM and CDR2 ANQGSEA. Trimming pared 6 bases from V and 4 bases from J, leaving 13 bases between.

The chain couples TRBV15 to TRBJ2-7, with 8 bases that match TRBD1. The CDR3 has 13 residues. Trimming removed 4 bases from V and 3 bases from J; junction bases left unmatched: 2. The V gene's germline CDR1 is LNHNV and CDR2 YYDKDF (reference sequence). This chain's CDR3 is CATSTGQGYEQYF. In DNA form, the CDR3 reads TGTGCCACCAGCACCGGACAGGGCTACGAGCAGTACTTC.

The chain joins TRBV6-5 to TRBJ2-7; the D is unclear. Germline V gene lookup returns CDR1 MNHEY and CDR2 SVGAGI. The CDR3 has 11 amino acids. Trimming removed 2 bases from V and 10 bases from J, with 9 bases in between. In DNA form, the CDR3 reads TGTGCCAGCAGTTACCGTACACTCCAGTACTTC. Its protein is CASSYRTLQYF.

The chain carries TRBV4-1 and TRBJ2-7; TRBD1 might be the D (6 bases). CDR1 MGHRA and CDR2 YSYEKL come from the germline V gene. V lost 4 bases, J lost 3 bases, and 16 bases lay in between. The CDR3 covers 15 residues. This CDR3 is CASSPAGTLGYEQYF. As DNA, the CDR3 is TGCGCCAGCAGCCCTGCCGGGACACTAGGCTACGAGCAGTACTTC.

In DNA, the CDR3 is TGTGCCAGCAGTGAATTCGGCAGTTCGAACACCGGGGAGCTGTTTTTT. Its translation is CASSEFGSSNTGELFF. This sequence joins TRBV2 and TRBJ2-2, with D uncertain. This CDR3 spans 16 amino acids. Germline CDR1 is SNHLY and CDR2 is FYNNEI. V was clipped by 2 bases and J by 0 bases, with 10 bases between them.

This clone was observed a handful of times. The chain has TRBV7-8 and TRBJ1-5; TRBD1 agrees at 7 bases. The CDR3 is 13 amino acids. The V segment lost 5 bases and the J segment 3 bases; nucleotides outside the gene matches: 1. Germline V gene sequence: CDR1 SGHVS, CDR2 FQNEAQ. The CDR3 sequence: CASSTGVNQPQHF. The CDR3 DNA sequence: TGTGCCAGCAGCACAGGGGTCAATCAGCCCCAGCATTTT.

V usage is TRBV15 and J usage is TRBJ2-6; D gene uncertain. CDR1 and CDR2 from the germline V gene are LNHNV and YYDKDF (reference sequence). Trimming took 1 base from V and 1 from J, leaving 5 bases between them. The CDR3 runs 15 residues. CDR3 protein: CATSRGGSGANVLTF. As DNA, the CDR3 is TGTGCCACCAGCAGAGGGGGTTCTGGGGCCAACGTCCTGACTTTC.

J is TRBJ1-1 and V is TRBV7-3, with D uncertain. V shed 2 bases and J shed 4 bases, with 8 bases lying between them. Looked up from germline, CDR1 is SGHTA and CDR2 is FQGTGA. The CDR3 loop spans 13 amino acids. CDR3 amino acids: CASSLAQITEAFF. The CDR3 DNA reads TGTGCCAGCAGCTTAGCACAGATCACTGAAGCTTTCTTT.

The chain has TRBV12-3 or TRBV12-4 and TRBJ2-7; D ambiguous. This CDR3 comprises 12 residues. The V end was cut by 2 bases, the J end by 4 bases, with 6 bases between. Here the CDR3 DNA reads TGTGCCAGCAGTTTAATACAATACGAGCAGTACTTC. Translated: CASSLIQYEQYF.

The chain has TRBV9 and TRBJ2-5; no definite D call. The CDR3 covers 12 residues. CDR1 is SGDLS, CDR2 YYNGEE, per germline. Trimming stripped 4 bases from V and 4 bases from J, with 8 bases between. The CDR3 DNA reads as TGTGCCAGCAGCTCCACCGTAGAGACCCAGTACTTC. Amino acids: CASSSTVETQYF.

V gene TRBV7-9 combines with J gene TRBJ2-7; D remains ambiguous. Germline assignment: CDR1 SEHNR and CDR2 FQNEAQ (reference sequence). The CDR3 has 13 residues. V shed 6 bases and J shed 4 bases, with 13 bases lying between them. DNA of the CDR3: TGTGCCAGCAGTTTTACTCTAGTTTACGAGCAGTACTTC. Translating gives CASSFTLVYEQYF.

V is TRBV9 and J is TRBJ2-2, with D possibly being TRBD2 (5 bases). V shed 0 bases and J shed 6 bases, with 18 bases lying between them. The CDR3 spans 17 residues. Germline CDR1 is SGDLS and CDR2 is YYNGEE. DNA for the CDR3: TGTGCCAGCAGCGTAGAAGGTGGGAGCCCCCTCCCCGGGGAGCTGTTTTTT. It yields the protein CASSVEGGSPLPGELFF.

The chain employs TRBV2 and TRBJ2-2, with a possible D match to TRBD2 (7 bases). V was trimmed by 3 bases and J by 4 bases, leaving 18 bases between them. CDR1 is SNHLY and CDR2 is FYNNEI in the germline V gene. The CDR3 contains 17 residues. The CDR3 here is CASSDLIGGRTTGELFF. CDR3 in DNA: TGTGCCAGCAGTGATCTAATCGGGGGGCGGACCACCGGGGAGCTGTTTTTT.